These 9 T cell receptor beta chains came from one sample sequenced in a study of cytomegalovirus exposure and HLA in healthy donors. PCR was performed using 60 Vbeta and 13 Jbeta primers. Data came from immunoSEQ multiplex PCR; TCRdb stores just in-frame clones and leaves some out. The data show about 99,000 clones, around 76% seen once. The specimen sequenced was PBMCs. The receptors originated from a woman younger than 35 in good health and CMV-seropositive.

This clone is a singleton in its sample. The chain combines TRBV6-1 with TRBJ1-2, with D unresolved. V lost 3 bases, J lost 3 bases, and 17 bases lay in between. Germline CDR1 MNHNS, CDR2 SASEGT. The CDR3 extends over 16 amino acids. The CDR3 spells CASSDRVGGSYYGYTF. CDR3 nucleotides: TGTGCCAGCAGTGACCGCGTGGGAGGGAGTTACTATGGCTACACCTTC.

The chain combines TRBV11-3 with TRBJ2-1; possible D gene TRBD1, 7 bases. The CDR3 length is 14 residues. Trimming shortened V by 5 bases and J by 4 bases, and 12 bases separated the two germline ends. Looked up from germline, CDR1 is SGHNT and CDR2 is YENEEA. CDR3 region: CASSPQGGYNEQFF. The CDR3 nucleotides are TGTGCCAGCAGCCCTCAGGGGGGTTACAATGAGCAGTTCTTC.

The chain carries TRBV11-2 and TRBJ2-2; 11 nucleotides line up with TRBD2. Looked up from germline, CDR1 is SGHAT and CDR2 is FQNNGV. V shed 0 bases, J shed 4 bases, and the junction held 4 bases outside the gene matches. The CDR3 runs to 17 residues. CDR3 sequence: CASSLDLAGGFTGELFF. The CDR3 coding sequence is TGTGCCAGCAGCTTAGATCTAGCGGGGGGCTTCACCGGGGAGCTGTTTTTT.

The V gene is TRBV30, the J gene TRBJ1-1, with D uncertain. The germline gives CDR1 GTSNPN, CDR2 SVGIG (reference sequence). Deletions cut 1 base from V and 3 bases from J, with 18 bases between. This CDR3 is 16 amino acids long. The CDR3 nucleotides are TGTGCCTGGAGTGGTACAGACCAGAATGAATACACTGAAGCTTTCTTT. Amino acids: CAWSGTDQNEYTEAFF.

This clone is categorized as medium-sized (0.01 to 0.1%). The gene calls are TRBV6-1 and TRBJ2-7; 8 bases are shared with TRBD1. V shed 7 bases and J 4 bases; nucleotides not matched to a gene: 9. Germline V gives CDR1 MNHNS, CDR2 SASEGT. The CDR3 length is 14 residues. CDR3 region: CASIRTGFGYEQYF. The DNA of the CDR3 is TGTGCCAGCATCAGGACAGGGTTCGGATACGAGCAGTACTTC.

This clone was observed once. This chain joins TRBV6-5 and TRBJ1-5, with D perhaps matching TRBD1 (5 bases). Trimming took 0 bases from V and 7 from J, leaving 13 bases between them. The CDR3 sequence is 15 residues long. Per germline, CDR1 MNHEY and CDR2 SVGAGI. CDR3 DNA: TGTGCCAGCAGTTACTCAGGGGCAGGGTACCAGCCCCAGCATTTT. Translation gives CASSYSGAGYQPQHF.

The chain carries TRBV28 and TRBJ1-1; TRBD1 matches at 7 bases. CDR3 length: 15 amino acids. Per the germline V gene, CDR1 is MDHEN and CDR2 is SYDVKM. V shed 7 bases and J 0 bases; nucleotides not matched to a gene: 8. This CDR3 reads CASTRDSFLNTEAFF. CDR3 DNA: TGTGCCAGCACCCGGGACAGCTTCCTGAACACTGAAGCTTTCTTT.

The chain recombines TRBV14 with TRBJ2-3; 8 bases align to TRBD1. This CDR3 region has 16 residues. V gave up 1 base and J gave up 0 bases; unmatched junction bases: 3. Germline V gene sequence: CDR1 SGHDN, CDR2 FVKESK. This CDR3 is CASSQGDRLSTDTQYF. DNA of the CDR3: TGTGCCAGCAGCCAAGGGGACAGGCTTAGCACAGATACGCAGTATTTT.

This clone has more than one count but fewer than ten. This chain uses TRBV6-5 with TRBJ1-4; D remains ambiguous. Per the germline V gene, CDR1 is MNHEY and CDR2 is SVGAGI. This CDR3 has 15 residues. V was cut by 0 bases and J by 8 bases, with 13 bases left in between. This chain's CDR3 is CASSYSGSSDEKLFF. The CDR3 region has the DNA TGTGCCAGCAGTTACTCGGGAAGTAGCGACGAAAAACTGTTTTTT.